One sample yielded the 32 T cell receptor beta chains listed below, sequenced in a study of shared clonotypes between healthy human individuals. Repertoires were generated with immunoSEQ multiplex PCR, while TCRdb's copy carries only in-frame clones and drops some. The repertoire holds some 2,500,000 clones, with approximately 90% as singletons. The sequenced sample consisted of naive CD4+ T cells from PBMCs. Stated subset: CD45RA+ positively selected. The receptors come from a man aged 18 to 30 in good health. Some clones in this sample may be carry-over from other donors' samples.

This clone appeared once. This chain joins TRBV18 and TRBJ2-3; 8 bases map to TRBD1. The CDR3 contains 16 residues. V was pared by 1 base and J by 2 bases, with 5 bases of the junction left unmatched. Germline lookup yields CDR1 KGHSH and CDR2 LQKENI. The CDR3 region has the DNA TGTGCCAGCTCACCACAACTGGACAGGGCCACAGATACGCAGTATTTT. It encodes CASSPQLDRATDTQYF.

The chain combines TRBV2 with TRBJ2-1; 12 bases agree with TRBD2. The length of the CDR3 is 12 residues. The germline V gene has CDR1 SNHLY and CDR2 FYNNEI. V lost 6 bases and J lost 14; bases outside the gene matches: 5. CDR3 DNA sequence: TGTGCCAGCAGAAGACTAGCGGGAGTTGAGTTCTTC. Protein sequence: CASRRLAGVEFF.

V and J are TRBV4-3 and TRBJ1-2; D not certain. With 3 bases removed from V and 4 bases from J, the gap between germline ends came to 9 bases. Germline V gene sequence: CDR1 LGHNA, CDR2 YSLEER. This CDR3 is 13 amino acids long. For the CDR3, the DNA is TGCGCCAGCAGCCACGGGCAGGCCTATGGCTACACCTTC. It specifies CASSHGQAYGYTF.

The chain couples TRBV28 to TRBJ2-7; 9 nucleotides match TRBD1. Germline V gives CDR1 MDHEN, CDR2 SYDVKM. With V trimmed by 6 bases and J by 6 bases, 9 bases remained unmatched. The CDR3 totals 14 residues. For the CDR3, the DNA is TGTGCCAGCAGGGGGGGACAGGGCAGGGCCGAGCAGTACTTC. Translation gives CASRGGQGRAEQYF.

This chain links TRBV21-1 with TRBJ2-1; the table's D call, TRBD1, has no DNA check behind it. TRBV21-1 is a recognized pseudogene. The CDR3 spans 11 residues. The CDR3 loop is CASSSRGEQFF. The CDR3 DNA reads as TGTGCCAGCAGCTCCAGGGGCGAGCAGTTCTTC.

Comments on this clone: This CDR3 is also generated by other DNA sequences in the sample. The rearrangement joins TRBV7-9 to TRBJ1-1, with 8 bases that match TRBD1. The CDR3 covers 13 residues. V trimming: 4 bases; J trimming: 6 bases; junction bases outside the gene matches: 4. The V gene's germline CDR1 is SEHNR and CDR2 FQNEAQ (reference sequence). The CDR3 loop reads CASSSQGGAEAFF. The CDR3 DNA is TGTGCCAGCAGCTCACAGGGGGGGGCTGAAGCTTTCTTT.

V and J are TRBV19 and TRBJ1-5; D may be TRBD1 (6 bases). The V gene's germline CDR1 is LNHDA and CDR2 SQIVND (reference sequence). Trimming shortened V by 6 bases and J by 0 bases, and 15 bases separated the two germline ends. This CDR3 has 16 residues. CDR3 coding DNA: TGTGCCAGTAGACCCCTACAGGGCAATAGCAATCAGCCCCAGCATTTT. Translated, it gives CASRPLQGNSNQPQHF.

This chain connects TRBV7-6 to TRBJ1-1; no clear D. Germline V gene data show CDR1 as SGHVS and CDR2 as FNYEAQ. The CDR3 runs to 14 residues. The V end lost 1 base, the J end lost 0 bases, and 6 bases lay between the germline ends. The CDR3 DNA is TGTGCCAGCAGCTTAGTCAGCATGAACACTGAAGCTTTCTTT. It yields the protein CASSLVSMNTEAFF.

The rearrangement joins TRBV29-1 to TRBJ1-5; D is unclear. Germline values: CDR1 SQVTM, CDR2 ANQGSEA. CDR3 length equals 13 residues. Between the trimmed V and J ends, which lost 5 bases and 1 base, there was a span of 9 bases. The CDR3 nucleotides are TGCAGCGTTAACTCCGGGAGCAATCAGCCCCAGCATTTT. Protein product: CSVNSGSNQPQHF. The variable domain in full, completed from reference TRBV29-1 and TRBJ1-5, reads SAVISQKPSRDICQRGTSLTIQCQVDSQVTMMFWYRQQPGQSLTLIATANQGSEATYESGFVIDKFPISRPNLTFSTLTVSNMSPEDSSIYLCSVNSGSNQPQHFGDGTRLSIL.

The CDR3 region is CASSVLRNNEQFF. The CDR3 DNA is TGTGCCAGCAGCGTACTCCGAAACAATGAGCAGTTCTTC. The rearrangement links TRBV11-2 to TRBJ2-1, with D uncertain. Trimming pared 5 bases from V and 5 bases from J, leaving 10 bases between. From germline, CDR1 is SGHAT and CDR2 FQNNGV. This CDR3 is built from 13 residues.

The rearrangement links TRBV7-9 to TRBJ1-4; no reliable D call. V gave up 3 bases and J gave up 12 bases, with 8 bases separating them. The germline V gene encodes CDR1 SEHNR and CDR2 FQNEAQ (reference sequence). The CDR3 sequence is 11 residues long. CDR3: CASSFLGELFF. In DNA form, the CDR3 reads TGTGCCAGCAGCTTTTTGGGAGAACTGTTTTTT.

This clone appeared once. The genes are TRBV5-1 and TRBJ2-7; tentative D call: TRBD2 (5 bases). V was shortened by 0 bases and J by 2 bases, with 12 bases between the two germline ends. The CDR3 covers 15 residues. Germline assignment: CDR1 SGHRS and CDR2 YFSETQ. The DNA of the CDR3 is TGCGCCAGCAGCTTGGGAGGGTCCGCGACCTACGAGCAGTACTTC. It codes for CASSLGGSATYEQYF. The variable domain in full, with the rest retrieved from reference TRBV5-1 and TRBJ2-7, is KAGVTQTPRYLIKTRGQQVTLSCSPISGHRSVSWYQQTPGQGLQFLFEYFSETQRNKGNFPGRFSGRQFSNSRSEMNVSTLELGDSALYLCASSLGGSATYEQYFGPGTRLTVT.

The V call is TRBV6-5, the J call TRBJ2-1; the D gene is possibly TRBD1 (6 bases). The V end lost 4 bases, the J end lost 7 bases, and 14 bases lay between the germline ends. The length of the CDR3 is 14 residues. CDR1 is MNHEY and CDR2 is SVGAGI in the germline V gene. CDR3 in DNA: TGTGCCAGCAGTTCCGGGACAAAGAGGAATGAGCAGTTCTTC. Translation: CASSSGTKRNEQFF.

The chain employs TRBV28 and TRBJ1-2; unclear D gene. The CDR3 is 14 amino acids. Looked up from germline, CDR1 is MDHEN and CDR2 is SYDVKM. Trimming cost V 4 bases and J 3 bases, with 12 bases left between them. CDR3 sequence reads: CASSSQAGDYGYTF. The CDR3 DNA follows: TGTGCCAGCAGTTCTCAGGCTGGAGACTATGGCTACACCTTC.

V is TRBV28 and J is TRBJ1-3; D ambiguous. V lost 6 bases and J 5 bases, leaving 5 bases between the germline ends. The CDR3 consists of 11 residues. Germline V CDR1 and CDR2: MDHEN, SYDVKM. The CDR3 DNA sequence: TGTGCCAGCAGGGCCCGAAACACCATATATTTT. Translated: CASRARNTIYF.

The CDR3 DNA reads as TGTGCCAGCAGCTTAGAGGGGGCGGGAGCGCAGTATTTT. Residues: CASSLEGAGAQYF. The V call is TRBV7-2, the J call TRBJ2-3; D could derive from TRBD1 or TRBD2 (7 bases each). CDR3 length: 13 amino acids. The V gene lost 1 base and the J gene lost 10 bases, with 12 bases spanning the gap. CDR1 SGHTA and CDR2 FQGNSA come from the germline V gene.

Concerning this clone: At the DNA level, this CDR3 is encoded by other sequences in the same sample as well. This chain joins TRBV5-1 and TRBJ2-2; the match to TRBD2 covers 7 bases. Germline loops: CDR1 SGHRS, CDR2 YFSETQ. V shed 0 bases, J shed 3 bases, and the junction held 2 bases outside the gene matches. There are 15 residues in the CDR3. The CDR3 is CASSLVLADTGELFF. CDR3 coding DNA: TGCGCCAGCAGCTTGGTGCTAGCGGACACCGGGGAGCTGTTTTTT.

The chain joins TRBV9 to TRBJ2-2; 12 nucleotides line up with TRBD2. CDR1 and CDR2 from the germline V gene are SGDLS and YYNGEE. The CDR3 is made up of 18 amino acids. Germline trimming cut 0 bases from V and 0 bases from J; bases unmatched to any gene: 3. CDR3 bases: TGTGCCAGCAGCGTAGAGGGACTAGCGGGTACGAACACCGGGGAGCTGTTTTTT. It is translated as CASSVEGLAGTNTGELFF.

The chain links TRBV4-1 to TRBJ2-7; TRBD1 is a possible D gene (5 bases). Germline loops: CDR1 MGHRA, CDR2 YSYEKL. The CDR3 consists of 18 residues. The V end lost 0 bases, the J end lost 2 bases, and 20 bases lay between the germline ends. The CDR3 loop reads CASSQDSSRAGAPYEQYF. In nucleotides, the CDR3 is TGCGCCAGCAGCCAAGATAGTTCAAGGGCTGGGGCCCCCTACGAGCAGTACTTC.

The chain couples TRBV28 to TRBJ2-7; possible D gene TRBD1, 5 bases. The CDR3 consists of 14 residues. V was shortened by 2 bases and J by 2 bases, with 10 bases between the two germline ends. Germline assignment: CDR1 MDHEN and CDR2 SYDVKM. The chain's CDR3 is CASSLHLRAYEQYF. The CDR3 DNA reads as TGTGCCAGCAGTTTACATCTCAGGGCCTACGAGCAGTACTTC.

This chain uses TRBV11-2 with TRBJ2-7; perhaps TRBD2 as D (6 bases). Germline values: CDR1 SGHAT, CDR2 FQNNGV. CDR3 length equals 14 residues. With 7 bases removed from V and 3 bases from J, the gap between germline ends came to 16 bases. The DNA of the CDR3 is TGTGCCAGCACCCCCCTGCGGGGTAACTACGAGCAGTACTTC. This codes for CASTPLRGNYEQYF.

This sequence joins TRBV6-5 and TRBJ2-5; 7 positions match TRBD2. The J segment lost 4 bases and the V segment lost 10 bases, leaving 6 bases of the junction unmatched. The length of the CDR3 is 12 residues. In germline, CDR1 is MNHEY, CDR2 SVGAGI. In nucleotides, the CDR3 is TGTGCCACCAAGACGGGAGGAGAGACCCAGTACTTC. This gives the protein CATKTGGETQYF.

V and J are TRBV11-2 and TRBJ2-5, with D hard to call. The CDR3 is 14 amino acids. CDR1 is SGHAT and CDR2 is FQNNGV in the germline V gene. V gave up 3 bases and J gave up 1 base, with 9 bases separating them. CDR3 sequence (DNA): TGTGCCAGCAGCTTCGACTGGAGCCAAGAGACCCAGTACTTC. Its translation: CASSFDWSQETQYF.

V and J are TRBV5-4 and TRBJ1-1; the D gene is possibly TRBD1 (6 bases). The CDR3 has 15 residues. Trimming removed 4 bases at V and 4 bases at J, with 17 bases between. CDR1 is SGHNT, CDR2 YYREEE, per germline (reference sequence). CDR3 bases: TGTGCCAGCAGCAGAATTGGCCAGGGGAGCACTGAAGCTTTCTTT. Translation: CASSRIGQGSTEAFF.

The chain recombines TRBV5-1 with TRBJ2-3; TRBD2 agrees at 11 bases. CDR3 length: 17 residues. Germline assignment: CDR1 SGHRS and CDR2 YFSETQ. J gave up 0 bases and V 3 bases, and 6 bases lay outside the gene matches. The CDR3 loop is CASSSGRTSGSTDTQYF. The CDR3 DNA reads TGCGCCAGCAGCTCGGGACGGACTAGCGGGAGCACAGATACGCAGTATTTT.

This clone occurred once. The gene calls are TRBV5-1 and TRBJ2-7; 8 nucleotides align to TRBD2. With V trimmed by 1 base and J by 2 bases, 8 bases remained unmatched. Germline CDR1 and CDR2: SGHRS and YFSETQ. The CDR3 runs 16 residues. The CDR3 nucleotides are TGCGCCAGCAGCTTGCCGGGAGCGGGAGCGGCCTACGAGCAGTACTTC. The encoded protein is CASSLPGAGAAYEQYF.

V usage is TRBV7-3 and J usage is TRBJ2-1; 14 bases fit TRBD2. V gave up 1 base and J gave up 5 bases; unmatched junction bases: 7. Germline CDR1 is SGHTA and CDR2 is FQGTGA. This CDR3 spans 18 amino acids. CDR3 sequence: CASSLIGLAGGSHNEQFF. CDR3 in DNA: TGTGCCAGCAGCTTAATCGGACTAGCGGGAGGATCCCACAATGAGCAGTTCTTC.

Only one count was recorded for this clone. The chain joins TRBV5-1 to TRBJ2-5; possibly TRBD2 for D (5 bases). This CDR3 contains 15 residues. From germline, CDR1 is SGHRS and CDR2 YFSETQ. The V end lost 2 bases, the J end lost 5 bases, and 16 bases lay between the germline ends. CDR3 in amino acids: CASSFEGVPRETQYF. CDR3 sequence (DNA): TGCGCCAGCAGCTTCGAGGGAGTGCCGCGCGAGACCCAGTACTTC.

The chain employs TRBV2 and TRBJ1-6, with TRBD1 matching over 7 bases. The CDR3 is 15 amino acids. The trim removed 11 bases at V and 9 bases at J, leaving 16 bases unmatched. The germline V gene encodes CDR1 SNHLY and CDR2 FYNNEI. Here the CDR3 DNA reads TGTGCCGGGACAGAAAGGTGGGGAAAAGGTTCACCCCTCCACTTT. Translated, it gives CAGTERWGKGSPLHF.

The chain links TRBV19 to TRBJ2-7; perhaps TRBD1 as D (6 bases). The germline V gene encodes CDR1 LNHDA and CDR2 SQIVND (reference sequence). The CDR3 contains 16 residues. V dropped 4 bases and J dropped 1 base, with 17 bases sitting between them. CDR3 in DNA: TGTGCCAGTAGTAAACAGGGTTTAGGATTATCCTACGAGCAGTACTTC. Protein product: CASSKQGLGLSYEQYF.

The chain links TRBV5-1 to TRBJ1-1; 8 bases align to TRBD1. Germline V gene sequence: CDR1 SGHRS, CDR2 YFSETQ. This CDR3 has 14 residues. J lost 7 bases, V lost 4 bases, and 9 bases had no gene match. In nucleotides, the CDR3 is TGCGCCAGCAGCCCGGACAGGGTTCGGGGTGAAGCTTTCTTT. It translates to CASSPDRVRGEAFF.

The CDR3 coding sequence is TGTGCCAGCAGCTTAGCGCGGCAGGGTGAAGCTTTCTTT. Translated: CASSLARQGEAFF. The gene calls are TRBV7-6 and TRBJ1-1; possible D gene TRBD1, 5 bases. The germline V gene encodes CDR1 SGHVS and CDR2 FNYEAQ. Trimming took 0 bases from V and 7 from J, leaving 9 bases between them. The CDR3 covers 13 residues.